This T cell receptor (beta chain) was recorded in a study of immune evolution from preneoplasia to lung adenocarcinoma. Profiling relied on immunoSEQ multiplex PCR, and the TCRdb table lists in-frame clones only, not all of them. The table lists some 15,000 clones, approximately 78% of them singletons. Looked up from germline, CDR1 is MNHNS and CDR2 is SASEGT. This CDR3 comprises 14 residues. Deletions cut 3 bases from V and 2 bases from J, with 10 bases between. The source is a person aged 65-85 years with lung adenocarcinoma. The chain combines TRBV6-1 with TRBJ2-5; no definite D call. Sequencing used FFPE minimally invasive lung adenocarcinoma tissue. The CDR3 DNA reads as TGTGCCAGCAGTGATGCCCGGGCTCAAGAGACCCAGTACTTC. Amino acid sequence: CASSDARAQETQYF.